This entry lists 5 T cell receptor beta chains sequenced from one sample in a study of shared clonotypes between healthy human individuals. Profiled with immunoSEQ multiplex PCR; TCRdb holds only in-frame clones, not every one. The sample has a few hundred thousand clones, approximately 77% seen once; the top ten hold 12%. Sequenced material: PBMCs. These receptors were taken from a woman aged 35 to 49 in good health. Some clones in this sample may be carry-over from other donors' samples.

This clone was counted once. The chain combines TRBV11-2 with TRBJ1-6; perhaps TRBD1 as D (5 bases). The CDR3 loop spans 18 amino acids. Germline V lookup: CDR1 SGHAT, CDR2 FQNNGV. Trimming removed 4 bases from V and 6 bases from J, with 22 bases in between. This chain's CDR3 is CASSSYPVQGILNSPLHF. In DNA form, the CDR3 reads TGTGCCAGCAGCTCATACCCCGTCCAGGGTATTCTTAATTCACCCCTCCACTTT.

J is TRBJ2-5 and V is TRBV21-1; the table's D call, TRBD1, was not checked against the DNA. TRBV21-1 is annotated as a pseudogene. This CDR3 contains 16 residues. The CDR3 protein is CASSKSELTGEETQYF. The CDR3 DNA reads TGTGCCAGCAGCAAATCCGAACTGACAGGGGAAGAGACCCAGTACTTC.

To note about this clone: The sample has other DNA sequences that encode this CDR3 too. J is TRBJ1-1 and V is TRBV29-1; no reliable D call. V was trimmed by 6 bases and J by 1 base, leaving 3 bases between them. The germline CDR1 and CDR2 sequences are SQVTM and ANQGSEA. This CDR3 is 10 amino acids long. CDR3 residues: CSVRNTEAFF. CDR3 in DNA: TGCAGCGTAAGGAACACTGAAGCTTTCTTT.

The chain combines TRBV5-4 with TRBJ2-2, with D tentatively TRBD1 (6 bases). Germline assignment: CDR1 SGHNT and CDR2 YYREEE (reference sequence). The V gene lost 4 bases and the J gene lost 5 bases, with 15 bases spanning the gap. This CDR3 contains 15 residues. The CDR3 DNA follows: TGTGCCAGCAGCCAGGGGCCTTCCTGGACCGGGGAGCTGTTTTTT. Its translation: CASSQGPSWTGELFF.

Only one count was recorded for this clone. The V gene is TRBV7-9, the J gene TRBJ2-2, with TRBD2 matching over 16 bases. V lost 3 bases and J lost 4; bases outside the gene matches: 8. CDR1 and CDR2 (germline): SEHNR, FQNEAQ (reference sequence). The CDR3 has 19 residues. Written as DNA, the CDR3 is TGTGCCAGCAGCTTGGCCGGGACTAGCGGGAGGGTGAGCACCGGGGAGCTGTTTTTT. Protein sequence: CASSLAGTSGRVSTGELFF.